This is a list of T cell receptor beta chains from one sample in a study of type 1 regulatory T cells. TCRdb re-derived calls from the reads in MiXCR, one entry per CDR3 protein. The table shows roughly 46,000 distinct CDR3 sequences, with 12% occurring only once. Their specific antigens are unknown. The sample comprised cultured non-Tr1 T cells, either the whole culture or a sorted T cell fraction (not recorded which). These receptors were obtained from a human donor in good health. Both conserved end residues are part of each CDR3. The D gene is left open where the match is weak. Clone size is not always given. Where it is, it says once, few, many or a class for expanded clones.

j_call clone_size v_call d_call cdr3_aa cdr3_nt
TRBJ2-1 - TRBV20-1 TRBD2 CSARRGGVGGVSLYNEQFF TGCAGTGCTAGACGCGGGGGAGTTGGCGGAGTCAGCTTGTACAATGAGCAGTTCTTC
TRBJ1-5 - TRBV5-5 - CASSLTAGGYQPQHF TGTGCCAGCAGCTTGACAGCCGGAGGATATCAGCCCCAGCATTTT
TRBJ1-4 many TRBV7-3 - CASSRGSTNEKLFF TGTGCCAGCAGCCGGGGGTCAACTAATGAAAAACTGTTTTTT
TRBJ1-5 - TRBV5-5 - CASSRIAGQGEQPQHF TGTGCCAGCAGCCGAATAGCGGGACAAGGCGAGCAGCCCCAGCATTTT
TRBJ2-7 many TRBV27 TRBD2 CASSRGDGYEQYF TGTGCCAGCAGTCGGGGGGACGGCTACGAGCAGTACTTC
TRBJ2-7 few TRBV20-1 TRBD1 CSAPRTGGYEQYF TGCAGTGCTCCGAGGACAGGGGGCTACGAGCAGTACTTC
TRBJ2-1 many TRBV7-2 - CASSPHNEQFF TGTGCCAGCAGCCCTCACAATGAGCAGTTCTTC
TRBJ2-6 many TRBV10-3 - CAISESAISGANVLTF TGTGCCATCAGTGAGTCGGCAATCTCTGGGGCCAACGTCCTGACTTTC
TRBJ2-3 few TRBV2 - CASSWGNTDTQYF TGTGCCAGCAGTTGGGGGAACACAGATACGCAGTATTTT
TRBJ2-1 many TRBV7-2 - CASSLDVLDEQFF TGTGCCAGCAGCTTAGACGTGCTTGATGAGCAGTTCTTC
TRBJ2-1 - TRBV28 TRBD2 CASRSGTSGSNEQFF TGTGCCAGCAGATCCGGGACTAGCGGGAGCAATGAGCAGTTCTTC
TRBJ1-2 few TRBV5-1 - CASSSSTAQVGYTF TGCGCCAGCAGCTCGTCGACCGCCCAAGTTGGCTACACCTTC
TRBJ2-7 many TRBV28 TRBD2 CASSSGLVMGEQYF TGTGCCAGCAGTTCGGGACTAGTGATGGGGGAGCAGTACTTC
TRBJ2-7 many TRBV5-1 TRBD2 CASSLVLAGVEQYF TGCGCCAGCAGCTTGGTTCTAGCGGGAGTGGAGCAGTACTTC
TRBJ2-1 many TRBV20-1 TRBD2 CSARRTSGINEQFF TGCAGTGCGCGCCGGACTAGCGGAATCAATGAGCAGTTCTTC